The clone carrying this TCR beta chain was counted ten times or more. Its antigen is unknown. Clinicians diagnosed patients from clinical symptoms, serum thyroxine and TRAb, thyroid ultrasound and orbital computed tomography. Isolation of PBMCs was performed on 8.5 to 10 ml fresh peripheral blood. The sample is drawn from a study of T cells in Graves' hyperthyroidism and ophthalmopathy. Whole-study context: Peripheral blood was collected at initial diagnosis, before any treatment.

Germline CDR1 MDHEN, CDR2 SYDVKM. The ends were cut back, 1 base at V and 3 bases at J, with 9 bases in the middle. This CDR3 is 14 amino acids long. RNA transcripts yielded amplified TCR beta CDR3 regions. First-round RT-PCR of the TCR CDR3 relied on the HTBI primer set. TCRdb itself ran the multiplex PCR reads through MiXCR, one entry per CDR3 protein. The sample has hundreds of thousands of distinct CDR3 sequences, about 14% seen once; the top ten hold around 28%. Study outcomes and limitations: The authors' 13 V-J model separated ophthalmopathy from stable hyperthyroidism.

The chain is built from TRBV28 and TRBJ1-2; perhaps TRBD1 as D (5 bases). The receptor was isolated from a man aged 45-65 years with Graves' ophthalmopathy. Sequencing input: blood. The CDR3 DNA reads TGTGCCAGCAGTTTATTACAAGGGGACTATGGCTACACCTTC. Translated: CASSLLQGDYGYTF.